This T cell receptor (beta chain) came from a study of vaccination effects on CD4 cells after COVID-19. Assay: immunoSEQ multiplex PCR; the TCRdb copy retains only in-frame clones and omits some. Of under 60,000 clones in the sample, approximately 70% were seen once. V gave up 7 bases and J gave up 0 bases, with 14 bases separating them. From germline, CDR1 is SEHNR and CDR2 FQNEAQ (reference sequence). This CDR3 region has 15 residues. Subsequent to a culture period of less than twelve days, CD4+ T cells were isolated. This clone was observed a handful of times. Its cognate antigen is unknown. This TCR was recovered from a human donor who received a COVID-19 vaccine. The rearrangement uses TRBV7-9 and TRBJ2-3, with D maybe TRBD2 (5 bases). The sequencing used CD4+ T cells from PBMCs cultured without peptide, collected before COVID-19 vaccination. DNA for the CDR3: TGTGCCAGCATGGAGCGGCCGACTAGCACAGATACGCAGTATTTT. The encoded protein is CASMERPTSTDTQYF.